A single sample is the source of the 18 T cell receptor beta chains below, sequenced in a study of CD8 T cells in Susac syndrome. The RNA, about 0.45 to 1 ug, was put through reverse transcription using random hexamers. TCRdb analysed the immunoSEQ multiplex PCR reads with MiXCR anew, one entry per CDR3 protein. The table lists 150,000 or so distinct CDR3 sequences, roughly 96% of them singletons, with 0.16% in the top ten. The sample was CD4+ T cells from PBMCs. The source is a human donor with Susac syndrome.

The chain couples TRBV3-1 to TRBJ2-7; D is undetermined. The length of the CDR3 is 14 residues. Trimming removed 3 bases at V and 1 base at J, with 10 bases between. From germline, CDR1 is LGHDT and CDR2 YNNKEL (reference sequence). The CDR3 region is CASSQGLTSYEQYF. CDR3 bases: TGTGCCAGCAGCCAGGGTTTAACGTCCTACGAGCAGTACTTC.

J is TRBJ1-2 and V is TRBV9; a possible D gene is TRBD1 (5 bases). Germline V gives CDR1 SGDLS, CDR2 YYNGEE. The V gene lost 4 bases and the J gene lost 4 bases, with 17 bases spanning the gap. This CDR3 is built from 15 residues. The CDR3 DNA follows: TGTGCCAGCAGCCCCACCGACCAGGGCGGCTATGGCTACACCTTC. Amino acid sequence: CASSPTDQGGYGYTF. Based on the CDR3 plus reference TRBV9 and TRBJ1-2, the full variable domain is DSGVTQTPKHLITATGQRVTLRCSPRSGDLSVYWYQQSLDQGLQFLIQYYNGEERAKGNILERFSAQQFPDLHSELNLSSLELGDSALYFCASSPTDQGGYGYTFGSGTRLTVV.

This clonotype was seen once. This chain joins TRBV12-3 or TRBV12-4 and TRBJ2-1; the match to TRBD2 covers 8 bases. This CDR3 is 15 amino acids long. V was pared by 3 bases and J by 7 bases, with 8 bases of the junction left unmatched. The DNA for the CDR3 is TGTGCCAGCAGTTTGAGTAGCGGGGCGAGGAATGAGCAGTTCTTC. It encodes CASSLSSGARNEQFF.

V usage is TRBV6-5 and J usage is TRBJ1-4; D unresolved. This CDR3 contains 14 residues. Trimming removed 7 bases from V and 0 bases from J, with 9 bases in between. Germline assignment: CDR1 MNHEY and CDR2 SVGAGI. CDR3 amino acids: CASKRSATNEKLFF. The CDR3 bases are TGTGCCAGCAAGCGAAGTGCAACTAATGAAAAACTGTTTTTT.

J is TRBJ2-1 and V is TRBV20-1; weak D call: TRBD1 (5 bases). The CDR3 has 12 residues. CDR1 and CDR2 from the germline V gene are DFQATT and SNEGSKA (reference sequence). V was clipped by 8 bases and J by 6 bases, with 14 bases between them. This CDR3 is CSIRRGANEQFF. The CDR3, as DNA: TGCAGTATCCGACGTGGGGCCAATGAGCAGTTCTTC.

This rearrangement joins TRBV7-8 to TRBJ2-7; 7 bases line up with TRBD1. Germline V gives CDR1 SGHVS, CDR2 FQNEAQ. The CDR3 has 14 amino acids. Germline trimming cut 0 bases from V and 8 bases from J; bases unmatched to any gene: 7. CDR3 protein: CASSLAWTGEKQYF. In nucleotides, the CDR3 is TGTGCCAGCAGCTTAGCGTGGACAGGCGAAAAGCAGTACTTC.

J is TRBJ1-2 and V is TRBV25-1; D ambiguous. The germline V and J ends were trimmed by 5 bases and 1 base, with 8 bases remaining between them. Germline V gene lookup returns CDR1 MGHDK and CDR2 SYGVNS. This CDR3 contains 13 residues. The CDR3 here is CASSQALNYGYTF. CDR3 coding DNA: TGTGCCAGCAGTCAAGCCCTTAACTATGGCTACACCTTC.

The V gene is TRBV19, the J gene TRBJ1-1; no reliable D call. The length of the CDR3 is 12 residues. The germline gives CDR1 LNHDA, CDR2 SQIVND (reference sequence). V lost 7 bases and J lost 2, with 8 bases in between. The CDR3 protein is CASMYPNTEAFF. The DNA of the CDR3 is TGTGCCAGTATGTACCCTAACACTGAAGCTTTCTTT.

The chain recombines TRBV4-1 with TRBJ2-1; 8 bases are a match to TRBD2. The germline V gene has CDR1 MGHRA and CDR2 YSYEKL. This CDR3 is built from 20 residues. V was pared by 3 bases and J by 8 bases, with 24 bases of the junction left unmatched. The CDR3 is CASSQPLRRVAGWRGDEQFF. The CDR3 bases are TGCGCCAGCAGCCAGCCCCTCCGGAGGGTAGCGGGGTGGCGGGGAGATGAGCAGTTCTTC.

The J gene is TRBJ2-7, the V gene TRBV20-1, with D maybe TRBD2 (6 bases). This CDR3 region has 14 residues. Germline V gene sequence: CDR1 DFQATT, CDR2 SNEGSKA (reference sequence). Trimming removed 5 bases from V and 4 bases from J, with 18 bases in between. The CDR3 nucleotides are TGCAGTGCTGCCGGACTATCGACAGCTTACGAGCAGTACTTC. Protein sequence: CSAAGLSTAYEQYF.

The chain carries TRBV4-3 and TRBJ2-3, with 9 bases matching TRBD2. J lost 4 bases, V lost 3 bases, and 2 bases had no gene match. CDR3 length: 14 residues. From germline, CDR1 is LGHNA and CDR2 YSLEER. DNA for the CDR3: TGCGCCAGCAGCCAGAGGACTAGCGCAGATACGCAGTATTTT. Amino acid sequence: CASSQRTSADTQYF.

This chain links TRBV4-2 with TRBJ2-5; no firm D call. Germline values: CDR1 LGHNA, CDR2 YNFKEQ. Deletions cut 1 base from V and 5 bases from J, with 11 bases between. The CDR3 length is 14 residues. The CDR3: CASSQGRDEETQYF. As DNA, the CDR3 is TGTGCCAGCAGCCAAGGAAGAGACGAGGAGACCCAGTACTTC.

The chain couples TRBV13 to TRBJ1-2; D perhaps matches TRBD1 (6 bases). Deletions cut 7 bases from V and 0 bases from J, with 18 bases between. The CDR3 spans 16 residues. Germline loops: CDR1 PRHDT, CDR2 FYEKMQ (reference sequence). The CDR3 coding sequence is TGTGCCAGCACCTCACCCGCGGGGGCTCCTAACTATGGCTACACCTTC. Its translation: CASTSPAGAPNYGYTF.

This clonotype appeared a single time. The chain recombines TRBV6-5 with TRBJ1-5, with D possibly matching TRBD1 (5 bases). The CDR3 runs to 13 residues. Between the trimmed V and J ends, which lost 5 bases and 15 bases, there was a span of 20 bases. Germline assignment: CDR1 MNHEY and CDR2 SVGAGI. The CDR3 reads CASSLLQGAILHF. CDR3 in DNA: TGTGCCAGCAGTCTACTCCAAGGGGCGATTCTGCATTTT.

This chain connects TRBV11-2 to TRBJ1-1; 9 bases are a match to TRBD1. The V gene end was trimmed by 5 bases and the J gene end by 1 base; junction bases not matched to a gene: 11. The CDR3 contains 17 residues. Germline V gives CDR1 SGHAT, CDR2 FQNNGV. CDR3 residues: CASSTYRGPKENTEAFF. The CDR3 bases are TGTGCCAGCAGCACGTACAGGGGGCCCAAGGAGAACACTGAAGCTTTCTTT.

The rearrangement links TRBV7-9 to TRBJ1-2; D is uncertain. The CDR3 totals 14 residues. V was cut by 0 bases and J by 8 bases, with 13 bases left in between. Germline CDR1 reads SEHNR; CDR2 reads FQNEAQ (reference sequence). CDR3 amino acids: CASSLASGAWGYTF. CDR3 nucleotides: TGTGCCAGCAGCTTAGCGTCGGGCGCCTGGGGCTACACCTTC.

The V gene is TRBV10-3, the J gene TRBJ2-5, with 12 bases identical to TRBD2. Germline V gives CDR1 ENHRY, CDR2 SYGVKD. This CDR3 has 15 amino acids. The V gene end was trimmed by 2 bases and the J gene end by 5 bases; junction bases not matched to a gene: 3. CDR3 DNA: TGTGCCATCAGTGAGACTAGCGGGGGGACGGAGACCCAGTACTTC. Protein product: CAISETSGGTETQYF.

CDR3 in DNA: TGTGCCAGCAGCCAAGGAGACAGGCGTTCCTCCTACGAGCAGTACTTC. Translation gives CASSQGDRRSSYEQYF. The rearrangement uses TRBV4-2 and TRBJ2-7, with D tentatively TRBD1 (6 bases). V lost 1 base to trimming and J lost 0 bases, with 13 bases between them. The CDR3 is 16 residues long. Germline V gene lookup returns CDR1 LGHNA and CDR2 YNFKEQ.